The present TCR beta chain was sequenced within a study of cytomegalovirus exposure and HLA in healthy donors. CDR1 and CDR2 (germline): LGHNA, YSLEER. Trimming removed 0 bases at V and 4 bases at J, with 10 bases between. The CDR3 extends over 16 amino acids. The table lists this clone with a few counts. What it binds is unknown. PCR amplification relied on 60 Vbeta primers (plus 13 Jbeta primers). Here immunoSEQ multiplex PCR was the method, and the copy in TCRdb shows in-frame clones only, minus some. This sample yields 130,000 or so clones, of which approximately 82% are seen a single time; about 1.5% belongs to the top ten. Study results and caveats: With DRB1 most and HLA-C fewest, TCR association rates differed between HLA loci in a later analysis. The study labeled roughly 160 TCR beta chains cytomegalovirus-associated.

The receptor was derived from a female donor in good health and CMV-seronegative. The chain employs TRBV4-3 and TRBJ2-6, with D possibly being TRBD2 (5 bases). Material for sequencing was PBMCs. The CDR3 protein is CASSQDPRGGANVLTF. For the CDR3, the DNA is TGCGCCAGCAGCCAAGACCCCCGCGGGGGGGCCAACGTCCTGACTTTC.